This T cell receptor beta chain was sequenced for a study of memory CD4+ T cells and cytomegalovirus serostatus. Whole-study context: This sample comes from healthy Belgian adults, roughly nine CMV seropositive, roughly 22 seronegative.

Measured with immunoSEQ multiplex PCR; TCRdb has only the in-frame clones, and not every one. The sample has around 84,000 clones; 75% to 90% are singletons. The sort gate was single viable CD3+CD4+CD8-CD45RO+ cells for memory CD4+ T cells. This TCR was recovered from an adult in good health and CMV-seronegative. Sequenced input: memory CD4+ T cells from blood.

The CDR3 protein is CASSLGGGAVTDTQYF. As DNA, the CDR3 is TGTGCCAGCAGCTTAGGTGGGGGCGCCGTAACAGATACGCAGTATTTT. The chain links TRBV13 to TRBJ2-3, with D possibly being TRBD1 (6 bases). CDR1 PRHDT and CDR2 FYEKMQ come from the germline V gene (reference sequence). The CDR3 extends over 16 amino acids. The V gene lost 0 bases and the J gene lost 3 bases, with 13 bases spanning the gap.